A selection of T cell receptor beta chains follows, all from one sample in a study of Ad26.COV2.S vaccination and SARS-CoV-2 variants. Sequenced by immunoSEQ multiplex PCR; TCRdb stores in-frame clones only, minus some. This table holds around 300,000 clones, 65% to 90% found once. The specimen was peripheral blood, collected in a trial of Ad26.COV2.S vaccine versus placebo. Receptors were obtained from a person aged 18 to 59 who received the Ad26.COV2.S COVID-19 vaccine or a placebo. CDR3s include the opening cysteine and the closing phenylalanine or tryptophan. D genes are given only for firm matches. Size tells how often a clone was seen (once, few, many) or the class of an expanded clone, and some rows leave it out.

D gene: NA; V gene: TRBV12-5; J gene: TRBJ2-3; clone size: once; CDR3 protein: CASQGSLGDTQYF; CDR3 DNA: TGTGCTAGTCAGGGGTCGCTGGGAGATACGCAGTATTTT
D gene: NA; V gene: TRBV29-1; J gene: TRBJ2-1; clone size: NA; CDR3 protein: CSVDPRQGNFEQFF; CDR3 DNA: TGCAGCGTTGATCCTCGGCAGGGGAACTTTGAGCAGTTCTTC
D gene: NA; V gene: TRBV21-1; J gene: TRBJ2-3; clone size: few; CDR3 protein: CASSKARDRRPMRSTDTQYF; CDR3 DNA: TGTGCCAGCAGCAAAGCTCGGGACCGAAGGCCGATGCGTAGCACAGATACGCAGTATTTT
D gene: NA; V gene: TRBV7-9; J gene: TRBJ2-5; clone size: NA; CDR3 protein: CASSLRVGLETQYF; CDR3 DNA: TGTGCCAGCAGCTTACGGGTGGGGCTAGAGACCCAGTACTTC
D gene: TRBD1; V gene: TRBV18; J gene: TRBJ2-7; clone size: NA; CDR3 protein: CASSLSGTGTYEQYF; CDR3 DNA: TGTGCCAGCTCACTTTCTGGGACAGGGACCTACGAGCAGTACTTC
D gene: TRBD1; V gene: TRBV18; J gene: TRBJ2-5; clone size: NA; CDR3 protein: CASSPLSGGKETQYF; CDR3 DNA: TGTGCCAGCTCACCACTTTCAGGGGGAAAAGAGACCCAGTACTTC
D gene: NA; V gene: TRBV7-9; J gene: TRBJ2-1; clone size: NA; CDR3 protein: CASSLFPRDGSYNEQFF; CDR3 DNA: TGTGCCAGCAGCTTATTTCCCCGGGACGGATCCTACAATGAGCAGTTCTTC
D gene: TRBD1; V gene: TRBV19; J gene: TRBJ2-6; clone size: NA; CDR3 protein: CASSIPAGGFSGANVLTF; CDR3 DNA: TGTGCCAGTAGTATTCCCGCAGGGGGCTTCTCTGGGGCCAACGTCCTGACTTTC
D gene: NA; V gene: TRBV19; J gene: TRBJ2-7; clone size: NA; CDR3 protein: CASSKAAAYEQYF; CDR3 DNA: TGTGCCAGTAGTAAGGCAGCCGCCTACGAGCAGTACTTC
D gene: TRBD2; V gene: TRBV5-1; J gene: TRBJ2-7; clone size: NA; CDR3 protein: CASSIGGLASNEQYF; CDR3 DNA: TGCGCCAGCTCTATCGGGGGACTAGCGTCAAACGAGCAGTACTTC
D gene: TRBD1; V gene: TRBV5-1; J gene: TRBJ2-2; clone size: NA; CDR3 protein: CASSSSGTGVQELFF; CDR3 DNA: TGCGCCAGCAGCTCCTCCGGGACAGGCGTGCAGGAGCTGTTTTTT
D gene: NA; V gene: TRBV11-2; J gene: TRBJ2-1; clone size: NA; CDR3 protein: CASSLVGVGYNEQFF; CDR3 DNA: TGTGCCAGCAGCTTAGTCGGGGTCGGCTACAATGAGCAGTTCTTC
D gene: NA; V gene: TRBV4-3; J gene: TRBJ2-6; clone size: NA; CDR3 protein: CASAQNSGANVLTF; CDR3 DNA: TGCGCCAGCGCTCAAAACTCTGGGGCCAACGTCCTGACTTTC
D gene: TRBD2; V gene: TRBV19; J gene: TRBJ2-7; clone size: NA; CDR3 protein: CASSIGGGSLGEQYF; CDR3 DNA: TGTGCCAGTAGTATTGGTGGCGGGAGTTTGGGTGAGCAGTACTTC